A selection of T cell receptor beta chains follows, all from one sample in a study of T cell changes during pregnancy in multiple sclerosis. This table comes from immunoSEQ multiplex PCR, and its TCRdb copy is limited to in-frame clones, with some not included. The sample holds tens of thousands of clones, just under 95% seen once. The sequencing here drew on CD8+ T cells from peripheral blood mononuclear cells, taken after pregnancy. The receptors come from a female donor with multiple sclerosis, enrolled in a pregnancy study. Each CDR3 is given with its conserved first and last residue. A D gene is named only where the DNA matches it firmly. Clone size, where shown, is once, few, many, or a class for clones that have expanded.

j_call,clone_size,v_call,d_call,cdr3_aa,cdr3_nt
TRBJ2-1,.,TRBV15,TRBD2,CATSGSGSIRQGGSYNEQFF,TGTGCCACCAGCGGTAGCGGGAGTATCCGCCAAGGGGGCTCCTACAATGAGCAGTTCTTC
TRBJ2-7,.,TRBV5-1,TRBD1,CASSPRQGTSYEQYF,TGCGCCAGCAGCCCTAGACAGGGAACCTCCTACGAGCAGTACTTC
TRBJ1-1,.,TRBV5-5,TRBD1,CASSPDLKTGRDTEAFF,TGTGCCAGCAGCCCCGATCTCAAGACAGGGCGAGACACTGAAGCTTTCTTT
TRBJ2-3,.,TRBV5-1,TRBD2,CASRWTSGTDTQYF,TGCGCCAGCAGGTGGACTAGCGGCACAGATACGCAGTATTTT
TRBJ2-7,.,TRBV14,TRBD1,CASSRDSGFPYEQYF,TGTGCCAGCAGCCGGGACAGCGGATTTCCCTACGAGCAGTACTTC
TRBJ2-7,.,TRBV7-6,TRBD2,CASSPGGFSPYEQYF,TGTGCCAGCAGCCCCGGGGGGTTTTCCCCCTACGAGCAGTACTTC
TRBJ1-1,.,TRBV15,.,CATRTENTEAFF,TGTGCCACCCGGACAGAGAACACTGAAGCTTTCTTT
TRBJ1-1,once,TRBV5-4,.,CASSHEDKMNTEAFF,TGTGCCAGCAGCCACGAGGACAAGATGAACACTGAAGCTTTCTTT
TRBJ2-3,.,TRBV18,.,CASSAVARTASTDTQYF,TGTGCCAGCTCAGCAGTCGCCCGTACAGCTAGCACAGATACGCAGTATTTT
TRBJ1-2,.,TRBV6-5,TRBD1,CASSYSALGGARGYTF,TGTGCCAGCAGTTACTCGGCATTAGGGGGCGCCCGGGGCTACACCTTC
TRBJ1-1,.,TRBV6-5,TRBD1,CASSYDRADTEAFF,TGTGCCAGCAGTTACGACAGGGCAGACACTGAAGCTTTCTTT
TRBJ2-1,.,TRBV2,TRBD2,CASSESLTSVSYNEQFF,TGTGCCAGCAGTGAGAGTCTTACTAGCGTGTCCTACAATGAGCAGTTCTTC
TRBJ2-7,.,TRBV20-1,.,CSASKGAEQYF,TGCAGTGCTTCCAAGGGAGCCGAGCAGTACTTC
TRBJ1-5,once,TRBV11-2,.,CASSLGWGGDQPQHF,TGTGCCAGCAGCTTAGGATGGGGGGGGGATCAGCCCCAGCATTTT
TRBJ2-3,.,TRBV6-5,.,CASSYSNAADTQYF,TGTGCCAGCAGTTACTCGAACGCAGCAGATACGCAGTATTTT
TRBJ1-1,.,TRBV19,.,CASNMIGQKVSAEAFF,TGTGCCAGTAACATGATTGGACAGAAAGTTTCAGCTGAAGCTTTCTTT
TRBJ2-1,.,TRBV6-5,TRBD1,CASSYSRGQSNEQFF,TGTGCCAGCAGTTACTCGAGGGGACAGAGCAATGAGCAGTTCTTC
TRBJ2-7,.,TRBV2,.,CASRGIYEQYF,TGTGCCAGCAGGGGCATATACGAGCAGTACTTC
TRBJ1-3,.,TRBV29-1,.,CSVSGTRQPGNTIYF,TGCAGCGTTTCCGGGACAAGGCAGCCTGGAAACACCATATATTTT
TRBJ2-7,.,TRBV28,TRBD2,CASTPGGSSYEQYF,TGTGCCAGCACCCCAGGCGGGAGTTCCTACGAGCAGTACTTC
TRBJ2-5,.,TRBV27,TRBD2,CASNPGGPMGRTQYF,TGTGCCAGCAATCCGGGAGGGCCAATGGGAAGGACCCAGTACTTC
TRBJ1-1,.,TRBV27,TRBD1,CASRIGQGGTEAFF,TGTGCCAGCAGGATAGGACAGGGCGGCACTGAAGCTTTCTTT
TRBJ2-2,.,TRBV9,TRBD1,CASSTYMTGGANTGELFF,TGTGCCAGCAGCACTTACATGACAGGGGGCGCGAACACCGGGGAGCTGTTTTTT
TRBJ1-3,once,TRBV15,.,CATSNTGGSSGNTIYF,TGTGCCACCAGCAATACCGGCGGCAGCTCTGGAAACACCATATATTTT
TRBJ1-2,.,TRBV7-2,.,CASSLGQNYGYTF,TGTGCCAGCAGCTTAGGGCAGAACTATGGCTACACCTTC
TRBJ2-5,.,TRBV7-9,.,CASSTTHGEYQETQYF,TGTGCCAGCAGCACAACCCACGGGGAGTACCAAGAGACCCAGTACTTC
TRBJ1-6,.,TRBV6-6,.,CASSYSPDNSPLHF,TGTGCCAGCAGTTACTCGCCGGATAATTCACCCCTCCACTTT
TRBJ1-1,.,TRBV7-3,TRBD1,CASSLGQGTEAFF,TGTGCCAGCAGCCTGGGACAGGGAACTGAAGCTTTCTTT
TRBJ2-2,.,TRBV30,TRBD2,CAWSPPGLAAGELFF,TGTGCCTGGAGTCCGCCGGGACTAGCAGCCGGGGAGCTGTTTTTT
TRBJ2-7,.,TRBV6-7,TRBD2,CASIGTSGTSSYEQYF,TGTGCCAGCATTGGGACTAGCGGGACAAGCTCCTACGAGCAGTACTTC
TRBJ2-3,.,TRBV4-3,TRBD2,CASSQDRTSGGASSTDTQYF,TGCGCCAGCAGCCAGGACCGGACTAGCGGGGGGGCCAGTTCTACAGATACGCAGTATTTT
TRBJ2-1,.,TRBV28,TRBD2,CASSPTSVYNEQFF,TGTGCCAGCAGTCCTACTAGCGTCTACAATGAGCAGTTCTTC